This T cell receptor beta chain was recorded in a study of T cell responses to AZD1222 COVID-19 vaccine (dated by TCRdb to the early 2020s). Regarding the complete study: Because spike-specific TCR depth and breadth did not differ between the two schedules, AZD1222 recipients who got a second dose at roughly 4 weeks were pooled with those who got a second dose at roughly 12 weeks. TCR sequencing was performed for about 250 trial participants, of whom some 200 were given two doses of AZD1222 and around 26 were given two doses of MenACWY control vaccine. Trial participants were enrolled by age into subgroups of 18-55, 56-69 and 70-plus years, and roughly 150, 30 and 60 TCR-sequenced participants, respectively, were included in these subgroups. Results the study describes overall, beyond this receptor: Vaccine-associated CD4 TCRs spanned the whole spike protein, with dominant responses in regions 160-218 and 743-854. Only six AZD1222 recipients were SARS-CoV-2 seropositive at baseline, limiting conclusions about previously exposed vaccinees. Spike-specific TCR breadth and depth rose significantly after two AZD1222 doses compared with day 0 and with MenACWY recipients. Because no day 14 peak-response samples were available, repertoires were characterized only after the peak T cell response. Reportedly, almost half of the unique spike-specific TCRs recognized epitopes lying outside the regions that are mutated in the B.1.351 and B.1.1.7 variants. Participants were mostly white British, with more females than males. The authors suggested clonal diversity may have been underestimated. In the small 56-69-year group, the increase in depth fell short of significance, most likely because of low power.

Concerning this clone: The clone's antigen remains unknown. Base qualities were left out, and no much larger clone turns up one base away.

The CDR3 regions of human TCRbeta chains were subjected to immunosequencing. The published analysis was carried out like this. TCRs in the repertoires were compared against a reference library of SARS-CoV-2-specific TCRs that had been generated with the MIRA antigen-specificity platform. Breadth was defined as the fraction of unique TCRs that were SARS-CoV-2-associated, and depth was defined as the fraction of total T cells that were SARS-CoV-2-associated. Using the MIRA data, each spike-specific TCR was mapped to the spike region that the TCR reacts to and placed in a CD4 or CD8 class. Log10-transformed breadth and depth values were compared by one-way ANOVA with Sidak's multiple comparisons tests. TCRdb limited this immuneACCESS table to in-frame rearrangements with V and J called. A share of clones is missing; checked studies link under half to unresolved V genes, and the rest is unexplained. V, J and clone size were drawn from that table, and D and trimming were deduced from the DNA. The sample data list 140,000 to 150,000 clones, and roughly 88% of these were observed just once. The top ten clonotypes cover under 9.5% of the sample.

The germline V gene (reference sequence) gives CDR1 as LNHDA and CDR2 as SQIVND. The CDR3 runs 13 amino acids, cysteine and phenylalanine included. The sequence is cut down to CDR3 DNA, 39 bases in frame from base 1. At the junction V is shortened by 4 bases and J by 9 bases, with 13 bases in between. The sample's time point label, decoded: baseline before first vaccination. The vaccinee samples were drawn from two UK trials, COV001 and COV002, one of which was a single-blind randomized controlled phase 2/3 trial testing AZD1222 (ChAdOx1 nCoV-19) in healthy adults. Trial participant PBMC samples were collected at day 0 and day 28 after the second dose for TCRbeta chain sequencing.

The sequences come from peripheral blood, collected on day 0 of AZD1222 vaccination. The sequence was obtained from an adult in good health. The chain is assembled from TRBV19 and TRBJ2-1; the D region possibly corresponds to TRBD1 (5 bases align). Here is the DNA: TGTGCCAGTAGTAGGAGTACCCAGGGTGAGCAGTTCTTC. Its protein reads: CASSRSTQGEQFF.